This TCR beta chain was captured in a study of blood T cells in healthy people across ages. About this clonotype itself: Antigen specificity is unknown.

Then a second PCR, running about 7 to 11 cycles, was carried out with a sample-barcoded 5' primer and a J-beta primer mix. TCRdb called the 5' RACE reads again in MiXCR, with one record for every CDR3 protein. The sample lists over 1,500,000 distinct CDR3 sequences, just under 50% seen once, with 2.1% in the top ten. The CDR3 is 15 residues long. The ends lost 5 bases at V and 7 bases at J; junction bases unmatched: 12. Study-wide results and limits: As age increased, TCR beta diversity per million T cells fell in a roughly linear fashion.

This receptor was identified in a woman in her thirties or forties in good health. This chain joins TRBV12-3 or TRBV12-4 and TRBJ1-2; 8 bases line up with TRBD1. Sequenced material: blood. The DNA for the CDR3 is TGTGCCAGCAGTCACGTCCCGGGACAGGATAGTGGCTACACCTTC. Translated: CASSHVPGQDSGYTF.